This section outlines one T cell receptor beta chain sequence together with its context. Its antigen remains unidentified. The sample belongs to a study of cytomegalovirus exposure and HLA in healthy donors. General study points: Immune exposure data for these donors was limited to CMV serostatus. More than 15,000 TCR beta sequences were associated with HLA alleles at 0.05 false discovery rate in a later analysis. It was approximately 150 TCR beta chains that were listed as cytomegalovirus-associated. The CMV antigen specificity of a few CMV-associated chains was confirmed through in vitro analysis.

PCR used 60 Vbeta primers and 13 Jbeta primers. Measured with immunoSEQ multiplex PCR; TCRdb has only the in-frame clones, and not every one. This table holds about 97,000 clones, roughly two thirds found once. This TCR was recovered from a man in his forties in good health and CMV-seronegative. The sample taken for sequencing was PBMCs.

CDR3 nucleotide sequence: TGTGCCAGCAGTGAGGCCCAGGTTAACTATGGCTACACCTTC. Residues: CASSEAQVNYGYTF. J is TRBJ1-2 and V is TRBV6-1; D not certain. Germline-derived CDR1 and CDR2 are MNHNS and SASEGT. The CDR3 has 14 amino acids. The germline V and J ends were trimmed by 3 bases and 1 base, with 9 bases remaining between them.